Listed below are T cell receptor beta chains from one sample, sequenced in a study of untreated major depressive disorder. Here immunoSEQ multiplex PCR was the method, and the copy in TCRdb shows in-frame clones only, minus some. Counted here are nearly 20,000 clones, approximately 81% occurring once; the ten biggest clones make up just over 0.8%. Sequencing was done on a sample of CD4+ T cells from PBMCs. These receptors were obtained from a woman aged 25 to 39 in good health. The CDR3 runs from the conserved cysteine through the conserved F or W. D genes are given only for firm matches. The listing skips clone size in some rows; elsewhere it reads once, few, many or a size class.

J: TRBJ2-1; D: TRBD2; V: TRBV11-2; size: .; CDR3: CASSFRFLAGGSYNEQFF; DNA: TGTGCCAGCAGCTTCCGGTTCCTAGCGGGAGGCTCCTACAATGAGCAGTTCTTC
J: TRBJ2-3; D: .; V: TRBV20-1; size: .; CDR3: CSAPGPTEYF; DNA: TGCAGTGCTCCTGGGCCCACAGAGTATTTT
J: TRBJ2-1; D: .; V: TRBV7-2; size: .; CDR3: CASAERASSYNEQFF; DNA: TGTGCCAGCGCGGAGCGGGCCAGCTCCTACAATGAGCAGTTCTTC
J: TRBJ2-5; D: .; V: TRBV15; size: .; CDR3: CATSRDLSHRVGGETQYF; DNA: TGTGCCACCAGCCGAGATTTGAGTCACAGGGTAGGGGGGGAGACCCAGTACTTC
J: TRBJ2-5; D: .; V: TRBV5-1; size: .; CDR3: CASSRQGLGILGETQYF; DNA: TGCGCCAGCAGCCGGCAGGGGTTAGGGATTCTGGGAGAGACCCAGTACTTC
J: TRBJ1-5; D: TRBD1; V: TRBV2; size: .; CDR3: CASSEITGGNQPQHF; DNA: TGTGCCAGCAGTGAGATAACAGGGGGCAATCAGCCCCAGCATTTT
J: TRBJ2-7; D: TRBD2; V: TRBV11-2; size: .; CDR3: CASSFLAGGNSYEQYF; DNA: TGTGCCAGCAGCTTTCTAGCGGGAGGGAATTCCTACGAGCAGTACTTC
J: TRBJ1-1; D: .; V: TRBV18; size: .; CDR3: CASSPPNLSGAPGAFF; DNA: TGTGCCAGCTCACCACCGAATTTGTCGGGGGCCCCAGGAGCTTTCTTT
J: TRBJ2-5; D: TRBD2; V: TRBV27; size: few; CDR3: CASSLSSTSGIETQYF; DNA: TGTGCCAGCAGTTTATCATCGACTAGCGGGATTGAGACCCAGTACTTC
J: TRBJ2-7; D: TRBD2; V: TRBV5-1; size: .; CDR3: CASNNIPGLADSSYEQYF; DNA: TGCGCCAGCAACAATATCCCGGGACTAGCGGATAGCTCCTACGAGCAGTACTTC
J: TRBJ2-1; D: TRBD2; V: TRBV10-3; size: .; CDR3: CAISDLAGELPEQFF; DNA: TGTGCCATCAGTGATTTAGCGGGAGAACTCCCTGAGCAGTTCTTC
J: TRBJ2-2; D: .; V: TRBV29-1; size: .; CDR3: CSAKITGHTGELFF; DNA: TGCAGCGCCAAAATTACAGGGCACACCGGGGAGCTGTTTTTT
J: TRBJ1-1; D: .; V: TRBV4-1; size: .; CDR3: CASSQRGRTKNTEAFF; DNA: TGCGCCAGCAGCCAAAGGGGACGGACGAAGAACACTGAAGCTTTCTTT
J: TRBJ2-7; D: .; V: TRBV28; size: .; CDR3: CASSLRQLVREQYF; DNA: TGTGCCAGCAGTTTAAGACAGTTAGTGCGCGAGCAGTACTTC
J: TRBJ2-7; D: .; V: TRBV11-2; size: .; CDR3: CASSSARDKNEQYF; DNA: TGTGCCAGCAGCTCCGCGAGGGACAAAAACGAGCAGTACTTC
J: TRBJ2-1; D: .; V: TRBV18; size: .; CDR3: CASSPADNEQFF; DNA: TGTGCCAGCTCACCCGCCGACAATGAGCAGTTCTTC
J: TRBJ2-7; D: TRBD2; V: TRBV29-1; size: .; CDR3: CSVGLAGREQYF; DNA: TGCAGCGTTGGACTAGCGGGACGGGAGCAGTACTTC
J: TRBJ1-5; D: .; V: TRBV9; size: few; CDR3: CASSNPRTTWEWLNQPQHF; DNA: TGTGCCAGCAGCAATCCGAGGACAACTTGGGAATGGCTGAATCAGCCCCAGCATTTT
J: TRBJ2-3; D: TRBD2; V: TRBV4-2; size: .; CDR3: CASSRRLGGTDTQYF; DNA: TGTGCCAGCAGCCGGCGGCTCGGGGGGACAGATACGCAGTATTTT
J: TRBJ1-5; D: .; V: TRBV25-1; size: .; CDR3: CASSREGNQPQHF; DNA: TGTGCCAGCAGTCGTGAAGGCAATCAGCCCCAGCATTTT
J: TRBJ1-4; D: TRBD1; V: TRBV6-6; size: .; CDR3: CASSSPDRGEKLFF; DNA: TGTGCCAGCAGTTCCCCGGACAGGGGCGAAAAACTGTTTTTT
J: TRBJ2-1; D: .; V: TRBV4-1; size: .; CDR3: CASSQETLRVYSYNEQFF; DNA: TGCGCCAGCAGCCAAGAAACCCTTAGAGTTTACTCCTACAATGAGCAGTTCTTC
J: TRBJ2-7; D: TRBD2; V: TRBV7-2; size: .; CDR3: CASSSTRDYRSYEQYF; DNA: TGTGCCAGCAGCTCCACCCGGGACTACCGATCCTACGAGCAGTACTTC
J: TRBJ1-2; D: .; V: TRBV6-1; size: .; CDR3: CASNPGRGAGYGYTF; DNA: TGTGCCAGCAATCCCGGTCGGGGGGCGGGCTATGGCTACACCTTC
J: TRBJ1-1; D: .; V: TRBV2; size: .; CDR3: CASRRELGGDTEAFF; DNA: TGTGCCAGCAGAAGGGAACTAGGAGGAGACACTGAAGCTTTCTTT
J: TRBJ1-6; D: TRBD1; V: TRBV7-9; size: .; CDR3: CASSAGQVLSPLHF; DNA: TGTGCCAGCAGCGCAGGACAGGTTTTGTCACCCCTCCACTTT
J: TRBJ1-2; D: TRBD1; V: TRBV29-1; size: .; CDR3: CSCYRGPSYGYTF; DNA: TGCAGCTGCTACAGGGGGCCTAGCTATGGCTACACCTTC
J: TRBJ2-5; D: .; V: TRBV6-6; size: .; CDR3: CASSYEGERETQYF; DNA: TGTGCCAGCAGTTACGAGGGGGAACGGGAGACCCAGTACTTC
J: TRBJ2-7; D: .; V: TRBV28; size: .; CDR3: CASLSSGRGASYEQYF; DNA: TGTGCCAGCCTATCTTCCGGCCGCGGGGCTAGCTACGAGCAGTACTTC
J: TRBJ1-3; D: .; V: TRBV28; size: .; CDR3: CASSRRFEGNTIYF; DNA: TGTGCCAGCAGTCGAAGATTCGAGGGGAACACCATATATTTT
J: TRBJ2-7; D: TRBD1; V: TRBV2; size: .; CDR3: CASSGDRANEQYF; DNA: TGTGCCAGCAGTGGGGACAGGGCAAACGAGCAGTACTTC
J: TRBJ1-1; D: .; V: TRBV28; size: .; CDR3: CASSFRGRNTEAFF; DNA: TGTGCCAGCAGTTTCCGAGGGAGGAACACTGAAGCTTTCTTT
J: TRBJ1-5; D: .; V: TRBV18; size: .; CDR3: CASSPPGGGKGNQPQHF; DNA: TGTGCCAGCTCACCACCCGGGGGGGGTAAAGGCAATCAGCCCCAGCATTTT